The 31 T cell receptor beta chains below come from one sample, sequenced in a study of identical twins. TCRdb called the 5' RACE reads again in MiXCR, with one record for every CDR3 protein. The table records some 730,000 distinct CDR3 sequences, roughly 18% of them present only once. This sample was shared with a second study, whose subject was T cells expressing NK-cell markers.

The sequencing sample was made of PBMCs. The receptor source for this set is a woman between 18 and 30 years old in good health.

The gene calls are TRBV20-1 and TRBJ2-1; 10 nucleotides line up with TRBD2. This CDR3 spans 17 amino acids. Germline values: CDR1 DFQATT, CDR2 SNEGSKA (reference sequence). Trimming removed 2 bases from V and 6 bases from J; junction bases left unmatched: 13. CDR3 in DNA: TGCAGTGCTAGACTTACTAGCGGGACCAAACTTTTCAATGAGCAGTTCTTC. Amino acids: CSARLTSGTKLFNEQFF.

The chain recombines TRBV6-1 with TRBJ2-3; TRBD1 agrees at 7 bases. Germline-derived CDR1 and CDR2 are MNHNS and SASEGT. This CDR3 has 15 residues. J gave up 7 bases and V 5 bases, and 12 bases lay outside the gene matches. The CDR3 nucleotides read TGTGCCAGCAGTCGGTCTGGGACAGCGCTAAATACGCAGTATTTT. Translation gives CASSRSGTALNTQYF.

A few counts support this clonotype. The CDR3 DNA reads as TGTGCCAGCAGAAGGACAGGAACCTATGGCTACACCTTC. Amino acids: CASRRTGTYGYTF. The V gene is TRBV27, the J gene TRBJ1-2; 7 bases are shared with TRBD1. This CDR3 contains 13 residues. The V and J ends lost 6 bases and 4 bases, in that order; junction bases with no gene match: 5. Per the germline V gene, CDR1 is MNHEY and CDR2 is SMNVEV (reference sequence).

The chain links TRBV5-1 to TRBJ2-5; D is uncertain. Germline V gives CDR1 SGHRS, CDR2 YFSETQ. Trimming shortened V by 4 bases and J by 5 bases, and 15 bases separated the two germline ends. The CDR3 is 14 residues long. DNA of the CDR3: TGCGCCAGCAGCGACGCCTCTTATGGGGAGACCCAGTACTTC. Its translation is CASSDASYGETQYF.

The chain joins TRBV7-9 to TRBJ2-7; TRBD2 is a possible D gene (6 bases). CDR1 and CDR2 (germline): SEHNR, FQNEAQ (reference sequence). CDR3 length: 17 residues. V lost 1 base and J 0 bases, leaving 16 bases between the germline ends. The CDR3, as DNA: TGTGCCAGCAGCTTAGTAATCGGGGGACCGAACTCCTACGAGCAGTACTTC. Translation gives CASSLVIGGPNSYEQYF.

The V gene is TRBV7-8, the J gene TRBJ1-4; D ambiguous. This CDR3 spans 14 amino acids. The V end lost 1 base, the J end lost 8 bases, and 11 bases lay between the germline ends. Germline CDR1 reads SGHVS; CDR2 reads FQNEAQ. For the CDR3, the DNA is TGTGCCAGCAGCTTAGAGGGTTGGGTGGAAAAACTGTTTTTT. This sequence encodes CASSLEGWVEKLFF.

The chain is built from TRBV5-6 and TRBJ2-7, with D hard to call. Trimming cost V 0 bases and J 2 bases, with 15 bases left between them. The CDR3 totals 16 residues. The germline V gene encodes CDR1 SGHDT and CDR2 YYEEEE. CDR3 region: CASSLGKTGATYEQYF. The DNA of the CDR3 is TGTGCCAGCAGCTTGGGTAAGACTGGCGCTACCTACGAGCAGTACTTC.

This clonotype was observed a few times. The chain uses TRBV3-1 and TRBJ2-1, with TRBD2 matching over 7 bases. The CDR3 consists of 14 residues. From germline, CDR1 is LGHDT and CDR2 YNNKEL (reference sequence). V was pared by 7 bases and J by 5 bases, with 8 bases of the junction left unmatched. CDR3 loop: CASNRAGTDNEQFF. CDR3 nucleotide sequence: TGTGCCAGCAACCGAGCGGGAACAGACAATGAGCAGTTCTTC.

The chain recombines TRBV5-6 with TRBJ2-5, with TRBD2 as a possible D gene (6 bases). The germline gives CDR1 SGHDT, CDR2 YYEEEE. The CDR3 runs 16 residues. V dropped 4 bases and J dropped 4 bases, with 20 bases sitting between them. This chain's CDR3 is CASSPQTRRTRETQYF. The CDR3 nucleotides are TGTGCCAGCAGCCCCCAGACTAGAAGAACGAGAGAGACCCAGTACTTC.

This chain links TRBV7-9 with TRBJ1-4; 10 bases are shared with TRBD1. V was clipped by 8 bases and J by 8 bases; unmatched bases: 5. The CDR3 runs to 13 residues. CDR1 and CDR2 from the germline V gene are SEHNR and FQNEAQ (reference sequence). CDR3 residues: CASGGTGDEKLFF. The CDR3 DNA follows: TGTGCCAGCGGCGGGACAGGGGACGAAAAACTGTTTTTT.

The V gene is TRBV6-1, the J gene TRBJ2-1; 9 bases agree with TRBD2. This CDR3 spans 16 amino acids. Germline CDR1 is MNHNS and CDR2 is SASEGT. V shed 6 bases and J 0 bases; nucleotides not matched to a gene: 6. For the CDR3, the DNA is TGTGCCAGCAGGTCTAGCGGGGTGAGCTCCTACAATGAGCAGTTCTTC. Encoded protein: CASRSSGVSSYNEQFF.

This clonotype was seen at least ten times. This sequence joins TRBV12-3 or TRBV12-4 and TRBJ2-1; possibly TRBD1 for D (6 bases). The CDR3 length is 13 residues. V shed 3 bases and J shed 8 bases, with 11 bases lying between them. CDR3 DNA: TGTGCCAGCAGTTTCGTGGCAGGGGATGAGCAGTTCTTC. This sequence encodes CASSFVAGDEQFF.

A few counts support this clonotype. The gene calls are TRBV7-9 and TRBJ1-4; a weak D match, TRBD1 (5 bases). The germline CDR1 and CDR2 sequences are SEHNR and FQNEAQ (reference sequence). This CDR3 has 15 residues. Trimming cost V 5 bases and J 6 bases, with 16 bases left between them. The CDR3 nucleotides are TGTGCCAGCAGCCTATTTGGAGGGGCGGATGAAAAACTGTTTTTT. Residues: CASSLFGGADEKLFF.

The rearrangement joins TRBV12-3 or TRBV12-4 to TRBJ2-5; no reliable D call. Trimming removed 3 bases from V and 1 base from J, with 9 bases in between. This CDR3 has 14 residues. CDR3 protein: CASSFSDRQETQYF. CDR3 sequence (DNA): TGTGCCAGCAGTTTTTCTGATCGCCAAGAGACCCAGTACTTC.

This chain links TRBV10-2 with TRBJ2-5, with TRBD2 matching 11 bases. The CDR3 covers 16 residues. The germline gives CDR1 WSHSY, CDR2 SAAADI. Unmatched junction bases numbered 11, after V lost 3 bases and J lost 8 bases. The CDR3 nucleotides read TGCGCCAGCAGTGAACTAGCGGGGGCCCCGCGAGCAACCCAGTACTTC. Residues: CASSELAGAPRATQYF.

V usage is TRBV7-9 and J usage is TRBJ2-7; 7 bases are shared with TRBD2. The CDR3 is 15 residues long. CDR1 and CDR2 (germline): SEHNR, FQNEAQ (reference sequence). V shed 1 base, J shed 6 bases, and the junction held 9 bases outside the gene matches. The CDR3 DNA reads TGTGCCAGCAGCTTAGTTCCGGGAGGAACTCTCGAGCAGTACTTC. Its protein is CASSLVPGGTLEQYF.

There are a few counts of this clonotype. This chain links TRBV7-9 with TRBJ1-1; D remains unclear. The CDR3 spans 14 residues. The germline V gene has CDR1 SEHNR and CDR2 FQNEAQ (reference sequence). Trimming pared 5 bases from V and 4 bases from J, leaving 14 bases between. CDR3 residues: CASSPDPGVTEAFF. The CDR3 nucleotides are TGTGCCAGCAGCCCAGACCCGGGAGTCACTGAAGCTTTCTTT. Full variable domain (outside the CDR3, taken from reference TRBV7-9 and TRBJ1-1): DTGVSQNPRHKITKRGQNVTFRCDPISEHNRLYWYRQTLGQGPEFLTYFQNEAQLEKSRLLSDRFSAERPKGSFSTLEIQRTEQGDSAMYLCASSPDPGVTEAFFGQGTRLTVV.

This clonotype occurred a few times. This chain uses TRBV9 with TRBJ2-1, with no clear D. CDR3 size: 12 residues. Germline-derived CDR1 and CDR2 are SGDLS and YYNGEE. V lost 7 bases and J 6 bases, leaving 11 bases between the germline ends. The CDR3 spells CASAPQGNEQFF. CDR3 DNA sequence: TGTGCCAGCGCCCCACAAGGCAATGAGCAGTTCTTC.

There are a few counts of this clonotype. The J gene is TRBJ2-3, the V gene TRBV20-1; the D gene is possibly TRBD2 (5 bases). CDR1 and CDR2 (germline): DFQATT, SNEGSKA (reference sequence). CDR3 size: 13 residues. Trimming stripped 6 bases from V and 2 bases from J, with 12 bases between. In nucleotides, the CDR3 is TGCAGTGCCCAGCGGTCCACCACAGATACGCAGTATTTT. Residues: CSAQRSTTDTQYF.

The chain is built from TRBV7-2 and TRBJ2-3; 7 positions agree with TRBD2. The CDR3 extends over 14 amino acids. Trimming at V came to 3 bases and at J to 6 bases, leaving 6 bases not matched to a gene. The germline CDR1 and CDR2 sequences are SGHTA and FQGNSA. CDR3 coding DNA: TGTGCCAGCAGCTTCGGGACTAAAGGCGATACGCAGTATTTT. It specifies CASSFGTKGDTQYF.

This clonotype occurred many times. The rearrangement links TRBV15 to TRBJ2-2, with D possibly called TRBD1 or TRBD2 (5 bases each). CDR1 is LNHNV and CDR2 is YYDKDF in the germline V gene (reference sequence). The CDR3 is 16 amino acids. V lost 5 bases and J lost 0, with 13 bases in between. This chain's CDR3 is CATSDPGTANTGELFF. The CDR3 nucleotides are TGTGCCACCAGCGACCCAGGGACGGCGAACACCGGGGAGCTGTTTTTT.

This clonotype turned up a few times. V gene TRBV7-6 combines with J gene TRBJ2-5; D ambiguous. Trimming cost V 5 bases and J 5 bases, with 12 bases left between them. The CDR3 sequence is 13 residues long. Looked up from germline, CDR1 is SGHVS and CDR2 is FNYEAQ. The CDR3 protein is CASSRTVEETQYF. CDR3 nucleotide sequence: TGTGCCAGCAGCCGGACGGTGGAGGAGACCCAGTACTTC.

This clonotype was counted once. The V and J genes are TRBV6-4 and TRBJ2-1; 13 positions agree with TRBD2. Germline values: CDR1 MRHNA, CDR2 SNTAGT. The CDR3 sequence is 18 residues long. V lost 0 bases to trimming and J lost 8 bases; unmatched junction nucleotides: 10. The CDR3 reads CASSDSAGTSGVGDEQFF. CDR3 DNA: TGTGCCAGCAGTGACTCAGCTGGGACTAGCGGGGTGGGGGATGAGCAGTTCTTC.

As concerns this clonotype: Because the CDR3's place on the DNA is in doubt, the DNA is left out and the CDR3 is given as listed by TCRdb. The CDR3 reads CASSSSLAGGTDTQYF. The chain combines TRBV6-5 with TRBJ2-3; the D segment call TRBD2 is taken from the table without a DNA check. CDR1 and CDR2 (germline): MNHEY, SVGAGI. A total of 16 residues make up the CDR3, ends included.

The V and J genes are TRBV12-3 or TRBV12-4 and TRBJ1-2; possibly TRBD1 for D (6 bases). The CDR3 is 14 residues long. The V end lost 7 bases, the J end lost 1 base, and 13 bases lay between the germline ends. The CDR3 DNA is TGTGCCAGCATCCTGACAGGCCATAACTATGGCTACACCTTC. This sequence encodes CASILTGHNYGYTF.

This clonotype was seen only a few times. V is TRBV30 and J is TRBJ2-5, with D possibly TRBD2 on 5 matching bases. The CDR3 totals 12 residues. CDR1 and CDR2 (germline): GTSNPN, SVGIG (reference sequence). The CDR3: CLARWESETQYF. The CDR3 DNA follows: TGTCTAGCACGGTGGGAGTCAGAGACCCAGTACTTC.

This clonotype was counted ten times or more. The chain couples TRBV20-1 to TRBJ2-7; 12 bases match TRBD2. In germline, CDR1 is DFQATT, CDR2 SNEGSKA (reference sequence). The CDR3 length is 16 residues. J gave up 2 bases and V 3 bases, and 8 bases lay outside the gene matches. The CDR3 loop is CSARRLAGGPTYEQYF. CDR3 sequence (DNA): TGCAGTGCTAGGAGGCTAGCGGGGGGGCCCACCTACGAGCAGTACTTC.

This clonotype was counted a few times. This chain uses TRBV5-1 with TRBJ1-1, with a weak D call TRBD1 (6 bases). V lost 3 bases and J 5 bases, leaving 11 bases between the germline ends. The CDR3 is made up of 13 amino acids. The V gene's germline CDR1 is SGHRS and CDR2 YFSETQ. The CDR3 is CASSSPDSTEAFF. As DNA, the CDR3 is TGCGCCAGCAGCTCCCCGGACAGTACTGAAGCTTTCTTT.

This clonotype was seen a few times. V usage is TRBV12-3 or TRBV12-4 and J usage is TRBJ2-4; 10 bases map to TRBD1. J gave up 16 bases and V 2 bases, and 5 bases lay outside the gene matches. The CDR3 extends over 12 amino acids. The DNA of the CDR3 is TGTGCCAGCAGTTTAAAAGGGACAGGGGAATACTTC. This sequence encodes CASSLKGTGEYF.

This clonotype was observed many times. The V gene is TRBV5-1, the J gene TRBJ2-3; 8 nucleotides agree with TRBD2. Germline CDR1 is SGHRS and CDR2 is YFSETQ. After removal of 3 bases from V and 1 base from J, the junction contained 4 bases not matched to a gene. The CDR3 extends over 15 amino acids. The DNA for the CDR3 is TGCGCCAGCAGCTGGGCGGGAGGCGGCACAGATACGCAGTATTTT. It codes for CASSWAGGGTDTQYF.

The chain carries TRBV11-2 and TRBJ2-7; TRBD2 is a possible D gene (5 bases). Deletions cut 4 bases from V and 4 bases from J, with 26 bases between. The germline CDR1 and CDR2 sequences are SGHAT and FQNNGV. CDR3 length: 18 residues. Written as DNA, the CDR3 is TGTGCCAGCAGCTCCTTCGAGGGAAAAGGGTCCCTCCCTTACGAGCAGTACTTC. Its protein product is CASSSFEGKGSLPYEQYF.